These T cell receptor beta chains were read from a single sample in a study of CD8 T cells in ankylosing spondylitis. One entry per CDR3 protein, called by TCRdb with MiXCR from the 5' RACE reads. Of 250,000 to 350,000 distinct CDR3 sequences listed, 7% to 9% are singletons. Sequencing was performed on blood, either unsorted or a sorted T cell fraction (not recorded which). These receptors all come from a male donor with ankylosing spondylitis. CDR3s include the opening cysteine and the closing phenylalanine or tryptophan. A D gene is named only where the DNA matches it firmly. Clone size is given for some rows only: seen once, a few or many times, or a class if the clone is expanded.

cdr3_length,d_call,clone_size,v_call,j_call,cdr3_aa
17,TRBD2,.,TRBV4-2,TRBJ2-3,CASSQDQSSGMTDTQYF
13,.,few,TRBV18,TRBJ1-5,CASSAHSQQPQHF
14,TRBD2,many,TRBV11-2,TRBJ2-7,CASRGLAANYEQYF
14,.,few,TRBV6-2/TRBV6-3,TRBJ1-1,CASTPWGMNTEAFF
15,TRBD2,.,TRBV6-1,TRBJ2-1,CASSLVGDYYNEQFF
13,TRBD1,.,TRBV2,TRBJ2-4,CASSGTGANIQYF
12,.,many,TRBV29-1,TRBJ2-1,CSVAGLSNEQFF
14,TRBD2,few,TRBV28,TRBJ2-1,CASLWTSGFNEQFF
12,.,few,TRBV12-3/TRBV12-4,TRBJ2-3,CASSLMESAQYF
15,TRBD1,.,TRBV12-3/TRBV12-4,TRBJ2-2,CASSPDRGVTGELFF
16,.,.,TRBV11-2,TRBJ2-7,CASSSLLSPGTYEQYF
18,.,many,TRBV3-1,TRBJ2-2,CASSQEMLDSPSTGELFF
12,.,.,TRBV5-1,TRBJ2-7,CASSLGRGEQYF
16,TRBD2,.,TRBV7-3,TRBJ2-7,CASSLTGGRSRYEQYF
13,.,.,TRBV28,TRBJ2-5,CASSSNRAETQYF
15,.,.,TRBV6-1,TRBJ2-7,CASRGSQGNIVGQYF
16,.,.,TRBV12-3/TRBV12-4,TRBJ2-3,CASSFDAGIIIDTQYF
16,.,many,TRBV12-3/TRBV12-4,TRBJ2-2,CASSLTGGANTGELFF
15,TRBD1,many,TRBV18,TRBJ2-1,CASSPTGVSYNEQFF
11,.,.,TRBV29-1,TRBJ2-7,CSVSGSYEQYF
15,TRBD2,many,TRBV12-3/TRBV12-4,TRBJ2-1,CASSLGALAGVEQFF
15,TRBD2,few,TRBV6-2/TRBV6-3,TRBJ2-1,CASNVAGEVYNEQFF
17,TRBD2,few,TRBV29-1,TRBJ2-3,CSVALFGTRGRTDTQYF
16,.,.,TRBV11-2,TRBJ2-3,CASSLDPTGVTDTQYF
16,TRBD2,.,TRBV7-3,TRBJ2-7,CASSPNAGLATYEQYF
15,.,few,TRBV11-2,TRBJ2-3,CASTTEGALPDTQYF
18,.,.,TRBV28,TRBJ2-5,CASSYLRLRDAGGETQYF
15,.,few,TRBV29-1,TRBJ2-3,CSVELLGASTDTQYF
15,.,.,TRBV5-1,TRBJ2-3,CASSRGTSSTDTQYF
17,TRBD2,many,TRBV10-3,TRBJ2-1,CAISDSRTSVNYNEQFF
14,.,few,TRBV4-2,TRBJ2-7,CASSQARTGYEQYF
10,.,many,TRBV29-1,TRBJ2-5,CSVVKETQYF
17,TRBD2,.,TRBV24-1,TRBJ2-1,CATSDSPPSGAYNEQFF
13,.,many,TRBV6-2/TRBV6-3,TRBJ2-1,CASSYQGDNEQFF
13,TRBD1,.,TRBV7-8,TRBJ1-2,CASSTGQEFGYTF
16,.,few,TRBV3-1,TRBJ1-6,CASSPLPWGRNSPLHF
15,.,few,TRBV29-1,TRBJ2-1,CSVEDLPGYNNEQFF
14,.,.,TRBV28,TRBJ2-3,CASSNRGPGGLGYF
15,TRBD1,few,TRBV12-3/TRBV12-4,TRBJ1-2,CASSFRTGGRNGYTF
14,.,many,TRBV20-1,TRBJ1-1,CSASVWGVNTEAFF
13,.,few,TRBV5-6,TRBJ1-1,CASSWQVNTEAFF
14,TRBD2,few,TRBV20-1,TRBJ2-7,CSAIVIAGANEQYF
19,TRBD2,.,TRBV11-2,TRBJ2-7,CASSSIRGASGGLLGEQYF
15,.,.,TRBV29-1,TRBJ2-5,CSVLDGLRNQETQYF
14,TRBD1,many,TRBV12-3/TRBV12-4,TRBJ1-2,CASNMGQGMHGYTF
14,.,few,TRBV6-5,TRBJ1-5,CASSSTGQTQPQHF
16,TRBD1,few,TRBV27,TRBJ2-1,CASSPTGGSSYNEQFF
11,.,.,TRBV20-1,TRBJ1-4,CSALNTEKLFF
14,TRBD2,.,TRBV7-3,TRBJ2-5,CASSLSPGGETQYF
18,TRBD1,many,TRBV15,TRBJ2-4,CATSRDTYGTGVLNIQYF
13,.,.,TRBV20-1,TRBJ1-1,CSAGLRGGTEAFF
14,.,many,TRBV28,TRBJ2-5,CASSLPSGVETQYF
14,.,many,TRBV7-9,TRBJ2-1,CASSFVRGYNEQFF
15,TRBD1,.,TRBV15,TRBJ1-2,CATSRWADRGEGYTF
16,.,.,TRBV11-1,TRBJ1-4,CASSFEDPATNEKLFF